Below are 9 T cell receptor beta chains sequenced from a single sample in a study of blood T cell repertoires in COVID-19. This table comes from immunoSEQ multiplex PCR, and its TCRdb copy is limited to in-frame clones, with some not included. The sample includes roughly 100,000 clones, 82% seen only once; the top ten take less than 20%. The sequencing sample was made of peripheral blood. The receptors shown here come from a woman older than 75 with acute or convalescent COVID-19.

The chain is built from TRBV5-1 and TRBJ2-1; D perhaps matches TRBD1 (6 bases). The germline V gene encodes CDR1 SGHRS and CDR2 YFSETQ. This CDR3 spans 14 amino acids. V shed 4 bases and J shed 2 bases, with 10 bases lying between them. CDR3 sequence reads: CASSQTGTYNEQFF. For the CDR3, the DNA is TGCGCCAGCAGCCAAACAGGGACCTACAATGAGCAGTTCTTC.

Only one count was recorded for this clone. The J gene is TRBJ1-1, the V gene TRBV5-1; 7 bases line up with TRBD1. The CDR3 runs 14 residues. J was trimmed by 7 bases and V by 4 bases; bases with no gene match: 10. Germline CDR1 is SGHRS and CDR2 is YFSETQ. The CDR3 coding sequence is TGCGCCAGCAGCCGAGGTACCCGGGACAGTGAAGCTTTCTTT. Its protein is CASSRGTRDSEAFF.

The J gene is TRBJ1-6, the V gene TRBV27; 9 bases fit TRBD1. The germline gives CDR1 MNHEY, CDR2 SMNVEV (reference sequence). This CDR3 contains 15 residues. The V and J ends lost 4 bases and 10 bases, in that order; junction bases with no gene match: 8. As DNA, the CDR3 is TGTGCCAGCAGTTGGTGGGACAGGGAACGGTCACCCCTCCACTTT. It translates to CASSWWDRERSPLHF.

CDR3 region: CASSLLRGGYSPLHF. DNA for the CDR3: TGTGCCAGCAGCTTACTTCGAGGGGGTTATTCACCCCTCCACTTT. V gene TRBV11-2 combines with J gene TRBJ1-6; tentative D call: TRBD1 (6 bases). The CDR3 runs to 15 residues. With 2 bases removed from V and 8 bases from J, the gap between germline ends came to 13 bases. Germline CDR1 SGHAT, CDR2 FQNNGV.

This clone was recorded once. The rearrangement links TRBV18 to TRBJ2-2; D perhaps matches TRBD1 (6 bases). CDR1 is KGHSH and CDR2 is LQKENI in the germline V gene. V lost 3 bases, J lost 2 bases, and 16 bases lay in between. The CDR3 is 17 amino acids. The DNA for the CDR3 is TGTGCCAGCTCACCCCTCTCCGGGACATCTAACACCGGGGAGCTGTTTTTT. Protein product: CASSPLSGTSNTGELFF.

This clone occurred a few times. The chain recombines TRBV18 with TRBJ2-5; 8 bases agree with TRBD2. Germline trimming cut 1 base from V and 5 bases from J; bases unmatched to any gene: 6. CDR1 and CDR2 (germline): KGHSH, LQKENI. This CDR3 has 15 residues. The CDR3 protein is CASSPLAGRAETQYF. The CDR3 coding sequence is TGTGCCAGCTCACCACTGGCCGGGAGGGCCGAGACCCAGTACTTC.

CDR3 nucleotides: TGCGCCAGCCGACAGAACGTGAACACCGGGGAGCTGTTTTTT. Translated: CASRQNVNTGELFF. The chain has TRBV10-1 and TRBJ2-2; D may be TRBD1 (5 bases). The CDR3 has 14 residues. CDR1 and CDR2 (germline): WNHNN, SYGVQD (reference sequence). V was pared by 8 bases and J by 1 base, with 11 bases between.

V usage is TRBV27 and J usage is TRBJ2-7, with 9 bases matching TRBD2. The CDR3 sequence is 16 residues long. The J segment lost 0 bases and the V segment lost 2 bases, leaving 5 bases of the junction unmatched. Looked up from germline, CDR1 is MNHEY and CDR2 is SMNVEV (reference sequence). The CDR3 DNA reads TGTGCCAGCAGTTTAGGGGCTAGCGGGACCTCCTACGAGCAGTACTTC. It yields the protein CASSLGASGTSYEQYF.

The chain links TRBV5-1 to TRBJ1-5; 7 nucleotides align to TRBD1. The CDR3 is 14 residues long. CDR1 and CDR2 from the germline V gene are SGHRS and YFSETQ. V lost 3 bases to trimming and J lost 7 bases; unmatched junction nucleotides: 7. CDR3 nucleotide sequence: TGCGCCAGCAGCTCTACAGGGGTGGACCAGCCCCAGCATTTT. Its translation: CASSSTGVDQPQHF.